This T cell receptor (beta chain) was observed in a study of shared clonotypes between healthy human individuals. The germline gives CDR1 DFQATT, CDR2 SNEGSKA (reference sequence). There are 11 residues in the CDR3. Between the trimmed V and J ends, which lost 0 bases and 10 bases, there was a span of 9 bases. Authors' analysis steps: Junction-only immunoSEQ sequences carried no quality scores, so filtering differed. The table came from immunoSEQ multiplex PCR; TCRdb's copy has only in-frame clones and leaves some out. V and J calls and clone size follow that table, whereas D and trimming were derived from the DNA. The sample yields 1,400,000 or so clones, around 98.5% seen once.

Sequencing was performed on naive CD4+ T cells sorted from blood. Subset of the sample: CD45RA+ positively selected. V and J are TRBV20-1 and TRBJ2-5; no clear D. This TCR was recovered from a man younger than 40 in good health. The CDR3 DNA reads TGCAGTGCTAGAGATCCCCCGGGCCAGTACTTC. Its protein product is CSARDPPGQYF.